These 19 T cell receptor beta chains share one sample of origin, sequenced in a study of blood T cell repertoires in COVID-19. The method was immunoSEQ multiplex PCR; TCRdb's version includes in-frame clones alone and lacks a portion of them. The sample lists 70,000 to 75,000 clones; more than 80% were seen once. Source material: peripheral blood. These receptors all stem from a woman older than 75 with active or convalescent COVID-19.

Comments on this clone: Distinct nucleotide sequences in the sample also encode this CDR3. The J gene is TRBJ1-2, the V gene TRBV9, with D tentatively TRBD1 (5 bases). Germline assignment: CDR1 SGDLS and CDR2 YYNGEE. Trimming shortened V by 0 bases and J by 3 bases, and 6 bases separated the two germline ends. This CDR3 comprises 13 residues. CDR3 in amino acids: CASSVGGDYGYTF. The CDR3 bases are TGTGCCAGCAGCGTAGGGGGCGACTATGGCTACACCTTC.

As DNA, the CDR3 is TGTGCCAGCAGTATGACAGGGGCTTTGGGCGAGCAGTACTTC. This translates into CASSMTGALGEQYF. The chain links TRBV2 to TRBJ2-7; 8 nucleotides match TRBD1. Germline V CDR1 and CDR2: SNHLY, FYNNEI. J was trimmed by 6 bases and V by 5 bases; bases with no gene match: 9. The CDR3 totals 14 residues.

V and J are TRBV18 and TRBJ2-4; 8 bases line up with TRBD1. The CDR3 is 13 residues long. J was trimmed by 10 bases and V by 3 bases; bases with no gene match: 5. From germline, CDR1 is KGHSH and CDR2 LQKENI. The CDR3 nucleotides are TGTGCCAGCTCACCCCAGGACAGGGTTATTCAGTACTTC. It translates to CASSPQDRVIQYF.

The rearrangement joins TRBV9 to TRBJ1-2; D not resolved. CDR1 is SGDLS, CDR2 YYNGEE, per germline. This CDR3 is 13 amino acids long. V shed 0 bases and J shed 4 bases, with 7 bases lying between them. CDR3 region: CASSVGSFYGYTF. Here the CDR3 DNA reads TGTGCCAGCAGCGTAGGGAGCTTCTATGGCTACACCTTC.

The V call is TRBV3-1 (or the pseudogene TRBV3-2), the J call TRBJ2-7; perhaps TRBD2 as D (6 bases). Germline CDR1 reads LGHDT; CDR2 reads YNNKEL (reference sequence). Trimming stripped 0 bases from V and 7 bases from J, with 10 bases between. There are 13 residues in the CDR3. CDR3 bases: TGTGCCAGCAGCCAAGATATGGGGAGGGAGCAGTACTTC. As protein: CASSQDMGREQYF.

The CDR3 sequence is CAWSGTANTEAFF. CDR3 sequence (DNA): TGTGCCTGGAGTGGGACAGCGAACACTGAAGCTTTCTTT. The chain has TRBV30 and TRBJ1-1; TRBD1 might be the D (6 bases). Germline lookup yields CDR1 GTSNPN and CDR2 SVGIG (reference sequence). The CDR3 runs 13 residues. The V end lost 1 base, the J end lost 1 base, and 7 bases lay between the germline ends.

The chain couples TRBV29-1 to TRBJ2-5; TRBD1 agrees at 10 bases. The ends lost 3 bases at V and 4 bases at J; junction bases unmatched: 8. In germline, CDR1 is SQVTM, CDR2 ANQGSEA. The CDR3 contains 15 residues. The chain's CDR3 is CSVDVRDRGRETQYF. In DNA form, the CDR3 reads TGCAGCGTTGATGTCCGGGACAGGGGACGAGAGACCCAGTACTTC.

This sequence joins TRBV3-1 (or the pseudogene TRBV3-2) and TRBJ2-3, with 12 bases lining up with TRBD2. The trim removed 4 bases at V and 2 bases at J, leaving 10 bases unmatched. The germline V gene encodes CDR1 LGHDT and CDR2 YNNKEL (reference sequence). The CDR3 has 18 residues. The CDR3 loop reads CASSPITGLAGITDTQYF. The CDR3 bases are TGTGCCAGCAGCCCCATAACCGGACTAGCGGGGATCACAGATACGCAGTATTTT.

The V call is TRBV4-3, the J call TRBJ2-3; D remains ambiguous. Trimming cost V 0 bases and J 0 bases, with 16 bases left between them. The CDR3 consists of 18 residues. CDR1 LGHNA and CDR2 YSLEER come from the germline V gene. The CDR3 spells CASSQDFRQTPSTDTQYF. The CDR3 DNA follows: TGCGCCAGCAGCCAAGATTTTAGGCAGACTCCTAGCACAGATACGCAGTATTTT.

V usage is TRBV7-9 and J usage is TRBJ2-1; 10 bases line up with TRBD2. Germline V gene lookup returns CDR1 SEHNR and CDR2 FQNEAQ (reference sequence). J was trimmed by 6 bases and V by 5 bases; bases with no gene match: 10. The length of the CDR3 is 16 residues. The CDR3 coding sequence is TGTGCCAGCAGCCCAGCTCTAGCGGGAGCGTCCAATGAGCAGTTCTTC. Its protein product is CASSPALAGASNEQFF.

In its sample, this clone was seen once. The rearrangement uses TRBV7-8 and TRBJ1-1; 11 bases are a match to TRBD1. The CDR3 runs to 15 residues. Losses at the gene ends were 6 bases for V and 4 bases for J; bases not matched to a gene: 7. Germline V gives CDR1 SGHVS, CDR2 FQNEAQ. The CDR3 bases are TGTGCCAGCAGACGCTCCGGACAGGGGGCCACTGAAGCTTTCTTT. This codes for CASRRSGQGATEAFF.

The rearrangement links TRBV18 to TRBJ2-2; possible D gene TRBD1, 5 bases. With 2 bases removed from V and 0 bases from J, the gap between germline ends came to 10 bases. CDR1 and CDR2 from the germline V gene are KGHSH and LQKENI. The CDR3 spans 16 residues. The CDR3 loop is CASSPTSRANTGELFF. For the CDR3, the DNA is TGTGCCAGCTCACCAACTTCCAGGGCGAACACCGGGGAGCTGTTTTTT.

The chain links TRBV13 to TRBJ2-1; 8 nucleotides agree with TRBD2. Germline CDR1 and CDR2: PRHDT and FYEKMQ (reference sequence). J gave up 0 bases and V 0 bases, and 7 bases lay outside the gene matches. This CDR3 is 18 amino acids long. In DNA form, the CDR3 reads TGTGCCAGCAGCTTAGGGGGGAAGGCGGGAGGCTCCTACAATGAGCAGTTCTTC. It codes for CASSLGGKAGGSYNEQFF. Looking up the rest from reference TRBV13 and TRBJ2-1 gives the full variable domain: AAGVIQSPRHLIKEKRETATLKCYPIPRHDTVYWYQQGPGQDPQFLISFYEKMQSDKGSIPDRFSAQQFSDYHSELNMSSLELGDSALYFCASSLGGKAGGSYNEQFFGPGTRLTVL.

The chain employs TRBV27 and TRBJ2-7; perhaps TRBD1 as D (5 bases). Trimming took off 4 bases at V and 1 base at J, with 8 bases between the two ends. CDR1 and CDR2 from the germline V gene are MNHEY and SMNVEV (reference sequence). The CDR3 contains 13 residues. For the CDR3, the DNA is TGTGCCAGCAGTTACCAGGGATCCTACGAGCAGTACTTC. Its protein is CASSYQGSYEQYF.

The chain carries TRBV6-1 and TRBJ2-1; D might be TRBD1 (6 bases). V lost 2 bases, J lost 7 bases, and 12 bases lay in between. CDR1 is MNHNS, CDR2 SASEGT, per germline. The CDR3 is 14 residues long. This CDR3 reads CASSESRQANEQFF. The DNA for the CDR3 is TGTGCCAGCAGTGAATCAAGACAGGCGAATGAGCAGTTCTTC.

The chain combines TRBV28 with TRBJ1-5; 8 bases match TRBD1. The CDR3 spans 15 residues. CDR1 MDHEN and CDR2 SYDVKM come from the germline V gene. J was trimmed by 1 base and V by 10 bases; bases with no gene match: 9. The CDR3 here is CAIRTGSVSNQPQHF. DNA for the CDR3: TGTGCCATCAGGACAGGGTCGGTGAGCAATCAGCCCCAGCATTTT.

This rearrangement joins TRBV4-3 to TRBJ2-7; possibly TRBD1 for D (7 bases). The CDR3 totals 15 residues. CDR1 is LGHNA and CDR2 is YSLEER in the germline V gene. V was trimmed by 0 bases and J by 4 bases, leaving 13 bases between them. CDR3 sequence (DNA): TGCGCCAGCAGCCAAGATACGCAGGGGGGTTACGAGCAGTACTTC. Amino acid sequence: CASSQDTQGGYEQYF.

The rearrangement links TRBV7-2 to TRBJ2-5, with 8 positions matching TRBD2. The CDR3 sequence is 15 residues long. Germline loops: CDR1 SGHTA, CDR2 FQGNSA. The V and J ends lost 2 bases and 2 bases, in that order; junction bases with no gene match: 4. CDR3: CASSLYGTRQETQYF. The DNA of the CDR3 is TGTGCCAGCAGCTTATATGGGACTAGACAAGAGACCCAGTACTTC.

J is TRBJ2-7 and V is TRBV29-1, with unresolved D. The CDR3 has 12 residues. The V end was cut by 3 bases, the J end by 2 bases, with 8 bases between. CDR1 is SQVTM and CDR2 is ANQGSEA in the germline V gene. The CDR3 nucleotides are TGCAGCGTTGAGTCTTCCGCCTACGAGCAGTACTTC. The encoded protein is CSVESSAYEQYF.